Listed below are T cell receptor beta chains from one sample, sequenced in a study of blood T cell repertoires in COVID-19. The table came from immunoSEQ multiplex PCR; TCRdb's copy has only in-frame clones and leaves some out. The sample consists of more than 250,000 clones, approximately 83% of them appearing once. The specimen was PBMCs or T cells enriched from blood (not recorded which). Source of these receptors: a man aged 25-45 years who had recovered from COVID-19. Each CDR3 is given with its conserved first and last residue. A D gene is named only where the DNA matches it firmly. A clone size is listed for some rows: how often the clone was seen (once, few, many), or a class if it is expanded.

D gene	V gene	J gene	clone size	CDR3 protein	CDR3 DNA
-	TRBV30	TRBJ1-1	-	CAWAGERTEAFF	TGTGCCTGGGCAGGGGAGAGGACTGAAGCTTTCTTT
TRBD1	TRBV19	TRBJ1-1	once	CASSIRLTGGGMNTEAFF	TGTGCCAGTAGTATCCGTCTGACAGGGGGAGGAATGAACACTGAAGCTTTCTTT
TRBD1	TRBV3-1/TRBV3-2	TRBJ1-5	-	CASSQAGQGGQPQHF	TGTGCCAGCAGCCAAGCCGGACAGGGAGGTCAGCCCCAGCATTTT
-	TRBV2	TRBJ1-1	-	CASTLRGEAFF	TGTGCCAGCACTTTGCGGGGTGAAGCTTTCTTT
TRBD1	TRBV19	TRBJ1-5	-	CASSIGRGRGQPQHF	TGTGCCAGTAGTATTGGCAGGGGGAGAGGGCAGCCCCAGCATTTT
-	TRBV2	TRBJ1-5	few	CASSVSGEGQPQHF	TGTGCCAGCAGTGTATCAGGGGAAGGACAGCCCCAGCATTTT
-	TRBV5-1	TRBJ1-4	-	CASSSATNEKLFF	TGCGCCAGCAGCTCGGCAACTAATGAAAAACTGTTTTTT
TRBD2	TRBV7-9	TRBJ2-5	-	CASMPGTSGAETQYF	TGTGCCAGCATGCCAGGGACTAGCGGGGCGGAGACCCAGTACTTC
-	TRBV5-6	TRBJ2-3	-	CASSFITDTQYF	TGTGCCAGCAGCTTTATAACAGATACGCAGTATTTT
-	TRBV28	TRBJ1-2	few	CASHRDTLSLNYGYTF	TGTGCCAGTCACCGGGACACCCTAAGCCTTAACTATGGCTACACCTTC
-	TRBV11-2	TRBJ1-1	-	CASSLGGGSEAFF	TGTGCCAGCAGCTTAGGCGGAGGTTCTGAAGCTTTCTTT
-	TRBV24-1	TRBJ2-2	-	CATSDPSQRGGFTGELFF	TGTGCCACCAGTGATCCATCCCAACGAGGCGGATTCACCGGGGAGCTGTTTTTT
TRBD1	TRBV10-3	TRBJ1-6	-	CAISITGTGNSPLHF	TGTGCCATCAGTATTACCGGGACAGGGAATTCACCCCTCCACTTT
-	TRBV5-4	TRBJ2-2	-	CASSLDSTGELFF	TGTGCCAGCAGCTTGGACAGCACCGGGGAGCTGTTTTTT
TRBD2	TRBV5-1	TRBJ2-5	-	CASSDRLAGGETQYF	TGCGCCAGCAGCGATCGACTAGCGGGCGGGGAGACCCAGTACTTC
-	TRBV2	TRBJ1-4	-	CASSDQGPRANEKLFF	TGTGCCAGCAGTGATCAGGGCCCAAGAGCTAATGAAAAACTGTTTTTT
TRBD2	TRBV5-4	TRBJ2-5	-	CASSFSGGAQETQYF	TGTGCCAGCAGCTTTAGCGGGGGGGCTCAAGAGACCCAGTACTTC
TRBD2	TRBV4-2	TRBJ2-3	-	CASSPEIAGKDTQYF	TGTGCCAGCAGCCCGGAGATAGCGGGGAAGGATACGCAGTATTTT
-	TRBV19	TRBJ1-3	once	CASRTGYSGNTIYF	TGTGCCAGTAGGACAGGCTACTCTGGAAACACCATATATTTT
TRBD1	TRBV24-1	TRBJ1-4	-	CATSQGANEKLFF	TGTGCCACCAGTCAGGGGGCTAATGAAAAACTGTTTTTT